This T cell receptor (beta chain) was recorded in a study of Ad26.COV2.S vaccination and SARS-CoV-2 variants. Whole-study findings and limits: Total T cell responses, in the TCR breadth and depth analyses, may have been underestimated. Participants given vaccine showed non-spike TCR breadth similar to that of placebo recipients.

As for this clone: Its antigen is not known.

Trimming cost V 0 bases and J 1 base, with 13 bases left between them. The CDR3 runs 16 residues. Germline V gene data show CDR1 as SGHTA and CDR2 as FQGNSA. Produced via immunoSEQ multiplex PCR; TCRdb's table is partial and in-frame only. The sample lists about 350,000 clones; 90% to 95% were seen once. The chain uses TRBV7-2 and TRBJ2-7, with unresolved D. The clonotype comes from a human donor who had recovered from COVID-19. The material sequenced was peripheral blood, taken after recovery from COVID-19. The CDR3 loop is CASSLASVPLSYEQYF. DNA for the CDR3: TGTGCCAGCAGCTTAGCGTCAGTGCCCCTTTCCTACGAGCAGTACTTC. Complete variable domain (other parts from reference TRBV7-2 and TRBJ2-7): GAGVSQSPSNKVTEKGKDVELRCDPISGHTALYWYRQSLGQGLEFLIYFQGNSAPDKSGLPSDRFSAERTGGSVSTLTIQRTQQEDSAVYLCASSLASVPLSYEQYFGPGTRLTVT.